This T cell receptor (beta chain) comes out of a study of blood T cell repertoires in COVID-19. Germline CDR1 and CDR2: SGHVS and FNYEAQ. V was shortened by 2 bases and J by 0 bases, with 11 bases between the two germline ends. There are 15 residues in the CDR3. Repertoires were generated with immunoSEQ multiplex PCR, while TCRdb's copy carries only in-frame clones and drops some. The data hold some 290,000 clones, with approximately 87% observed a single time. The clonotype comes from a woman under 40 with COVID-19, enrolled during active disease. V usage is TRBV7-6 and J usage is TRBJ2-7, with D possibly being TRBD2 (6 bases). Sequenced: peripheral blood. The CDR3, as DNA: TGTGCCAGCAGCTTATCCGGGGGTTCCTCCTACGAGCAGTACTTC. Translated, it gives CASSLSGGSSYEQYF.